The entry below describes one T cell receptor beta chain. Its antigen is as yet unknown. The sample is drawn from a study of breast tumors, draining lymph nodes, adjacent tissues. Study results and limitations: Compared with basal-like, luminal-like tumors shared significantly more repertoire with nontumor tissue. The lymph node origin of tumor T cells was framed as consistent with a hypothesis, not demonstrated. Findings are consistent with lymph node origin and intratumoral expansion of most tumor T cells. Tumors had less TCR diversity than lymph nodes, more than nontumor tissue.

This CDR3 spans 16 amino acids. Germline V gene lookup returns CDR1 LGHDT and CDR2 YNNKEL (reference sequence). The germline V and J ends were trimmed by 8 bases and 5 bases, with 24 bases remaining between them. Breast cancer patients provided tissue from their axillary draining lymph nodes. TCRdb called the multiplex PCR reads again in MiXCR, with one record for every CDR3 protein. The table records some 150,000 distinct CDR3 sequences, approximately 20% of them present only once. This chain links TRBV3-1 with TRBJ2-5; D remains unclear. The sample consisted of axillary lymph node tissue. The clonotype was recovered from a female donor with breast cancer. Some clones in this sample may be carry-over from other donors' samples. The CDR3 nucleotides read TGTGCCAGCGGCCGGTCCATAGGCGGCCTGGGGGAGACCCAGTACTTC. Amino acid sequence: CASGRSIGGLGETQYF.